The 26 T cell receptor beta chains in this list originate from one sample, sequenced in a study of control samples from healthy donors and cancer patients. Assay: immunoSEQ multiplex PCR; the TCRdb copy retains only in-frame clones and omits some. The table records about 120,000 clones, 80% to 95% of them present only once. The material sequenced was blood. The receptor set was obtained from a man in his late teens or twenties in good health.

The rearrangement joins TRBV9 to TRBJ1-2; the D gene is possibly TRBD1 (5 bases). In germline, CDR1 is SGDLS, CDR2 YYNGEE. The CDR3 sequence is 13 residues long. The germline V and J ends were trimmed by 3 bases and 4 bases, with 10 bases remaining between them. CDR3 loop: CASSGGFGYGYTF. As DNA, the CDR3 is TGTGCCAGCAGCGGGGGCTTCGGCTATGGCTACACCTTC. Drawing the rest from reference TRBV9 and TRBJ1-2, the complete variable domain is DSGVTQTPKHLITATGQRVTLRCSPRSGDLSVYWYQQSLDQGLQFLIQYYNGEERAKGNILERFSAQQFPDLHSELNLSSLELGDSALYFCASSGGFGYGYTFGSGTRLTVV.

The chain combines TRBV6-5 with TRBJ2-3, with TRBD2 matching 9 bases. Losses at the gene ends were 7 bases for V and 5 bases for J; bases not matched to a gene: 7. Germline V CDR1 and CDR2: MNHEY, SVGAGI. The CDR3 runs 14 residues. This CDR3 is CASKGAGGLDTQYF. For the CDR3, the DNA is TGTGCCAGCAAAGGTGCGGGGGGGCTAGATACGCAGTATTTT.

This rearrangement joins TRBV11-3 to TRBJ2-3; D remains ambiguous. CDR3 size: 13 residues. V shed 1 base and J shed 0 bases, with 2 bases lying between them. CDR1 SGHNT and CDR2 YENEEA come from the germline V gene. CDR3 DNA sequence: TGTGCCAGCAGCTTAGCTAGCACAGATACGCAGTATTTT. Residues: CASSLASTDTQYF.

This clone was recorded only once. The genes are TRBV5-1 and TRBJ1-2; 9 bases are shared with TRBD1. This CDR3 contains 14 residues. Losses at the gene ends were 0 bases for V and 6 bases for J; bases not matched to a gene: 3. Looked up from germline, CDR1 is SGHRS and CDR2 is YFSETQ. The CDR3 region is CASSLGDRANGYTF. The DNA of the CDR3 is TGCGCCAGCAGCTTGGGGGACAGGGCTAATGGCTACACCTTC.

The chain links TRBV5-6 to TRBJ2-7; D is unresolved. The CDR3 sequence is 12 residues long. CDR1 and CDR2 from the germline V gene are SGHDT and YYEEEE. Trimming removed 1 base from V and 2 bases from J, with 4 bases in between. In DNA form, the CDR3 reads TGTGCCAGCAGCTTGAACCCCTACGAGCAGTACTTC. It yields the protein CASSLNPYEQYF.

The rearrangement joins TRBV12-5 to TRBJ2-1; D unresolved. V was clipped by 2 bases and J by 5 bases, with 7 bases between them. The CDR3 extends over 13 amino acids. The germline V gene has CDR1 LGHNT and CDR2 FRNRAP. The CDR3 nucleotides read TGTGCTAGTGGTTTGCCCCCCGACAATGAGCAGTTCTTC. Translated, it gives CASGLPPDNEQFF.

The rearrangement uses TRBV5-1 and TRBJ1-1; maybe TRBD1 (5 bases). The length of the CDR3 is 15 residues. With 0 bases removed from V and 6 bases from J, the gap between germline ends came to 15 bases. Germline assignment: CDR1 SGHRS and CDR2 YFSETQ. CDR3 DNA: TGCGCCAGCAGCTTGGCCAAGGGGTATATCGCTGAAGCTTTCTTT. Its translation: CASSLAKGYIAEAFF. Full variable domain (outside the CDR3, taken from reference TRBV5-1 and TRBJ1-1): KAGVTQTPRYLIKTRGQQVTLSCSPISGHRSVSWYQQTPGQGLQFLFEYFSETQRNKGNFPGRFSGRQFSNSRSEMNVSTLELGDSALYLCASSLAKGYIAEAFFGQGTRLTVV.

This chain uses TRBV4-2 with TRBJ2-7; D is unclear. CDR3 length equals 13 residues. V was pared by 2 bases and J by 4 bases, with 9 bases between. From germline, CDR1 is LGHNA and CDR2 YNFKEQ. CDR3 sequence: CASSQQDGYEQYF. CDR3 sequence (DNA): TGTGCCAGCAGCCAACAGGACGGTTACGAGCAGTACTTC.

The rearrangement links TRBV6-5 to TRBJ2-3; D is unresolved. CDR1 and CDR2 (germline): MNHEY, SVGAGI. The ends were cut back, 7 bases at V and 5 bases at J, with 10 bases in the middle. The CDR3 totals 12 residues. Here the CDR3 DNA reads TGTGCCAGCATGGGCCCTCTAGATACGCAGTATTTT. It specifies CASMGPLDTQYF.

The gene calls are TRBV2 and TRBJ1-1; perhaps TRBD1 as D (5 bases). Trimming removed 6 bases at V and 0 bases at J, with 8 bases between. This CDR3 spans 13 amino acids. The germline V gene has CDR1 SNHLY and CDR2 FYNNEI. The CDR3 DNA reads as TGTGCCAGCAGGGGACGGCTGAACACTGAAGCTTTCTTT. Amino acid sequence: CASRGRLNTEAFF.

V gene TRBV30 combines with J gene TRBJ1-6, with 7 bases that match TRBD1. Unmatched junction bases numbered 4, after V lost 2 bases and J lost 6 bases. Germline CDR1 GTSNPN, CDR2 SVGIG (reference sequence). The CDR3 spans 14 residues. In DNA form, the CDR3 reads TGTGCCTGGAGTAAAGGGGGCGGTAATTCACCCCTCCACTTT. Its translation is CAWSKGGGNSPLHF.

The genes are TRBV7-9 and TRBJ2-5; 14 nucleotides line up with TRBD2. This CDR3 region has 18 residues. The germline V gene encodes CDR1 SEHNR and CDR2 FQNEAQ (reference sequence). V lost 4 bases to trimming and J lost 7 bases; unmatched junction nucleotides: 14. In DNA, the CDR3 is TGTGCCAGCAGCTCGGGCTCCGGGACTAGCGGGGGAAGGGGGACCCAGTACTTC. It specifies CASSSGSGTSGGRGTQYF.

The chain joins TRBV6-6 to TRBJ1-4, with D tentatively TRBD1 (6 bases). The length of the CDR3 is 15 residues. Germline lookup yields CDR1 MNHNY and CDR2 SVGAGI (reference sequence). The V end was cut by 6 bases, the J end by 4 bases, with 15 bases between. For the CDR3, the DNA is TGTGCCAGCAGCCGTTTAGGGGGGGATAATGAAAAACTGTTTTTT. Translation gives CASSRLGGDNEKLFF.

The chain uses TRBV19 and TRBJ1-1; 8 bases are a match to TRBD1. Germline V CDR1 and CDR2: LNHDA, SQIVND (reference sequence). CDR3 length: 15 residues. The J segment lost 10 bases and the V segment lost 2 bases, leaving 12 bases of the junction unmatched. The chain's CDR3 is CASSIREQGVRRAFF. DNA for the CDR3: TGTGCCAGTAGTATAAGGGAACAGGGGGTTCGAAGAGCTTTCTTT.

This chain connects TRBV11-2 to TRBJ1-2; 7 bases are shared with TRBD1. Germline values: CDR1 SGHAT, CDR2 FQNNGV. Losses at the gene ends were 3 bases for V and 7 bases for J; bases not matched to a gene: 14. There are 16 residues in the CDR3. CDR3 region: CASSFLIGRGRGGYTF. The CDR3 DNA sequence: TGTGCCAGCAGCTTTTTGATTGGAAGGGGGCGAGGTGGCTACACCTTC.

The chain links TRBV7-6 to TRBJ1-4; possibly TRBD1 for D (6 bases). In germline, CDR1 is SGHVS, CDR2 FNYEAQ. Between the trimmed V and J ends, which lost 5 bases and 1 base, there was a span of 8 bases. This CDR3 contains 14 residues. CDR3 DNA: TGTGCCAGCAGCAGAGGGGGAACTAATGAAAAACTGTTTTTT. It translates to CASSRGGTNEKLFF. The whole variable domain, remainder taken from reference TRBV7-6 and TRBJ1-4, is GAGVSQSPRYKVTKRGQDVALRCDPISGHVSLYWYRQALGQGPEFLTYFNYEAQQDKSGLPNDRFSAERPEGSISTLTIQRTEQRDSAMYRCASSRGGTNEKLFFGSGTQLSVL.

The rearrangement joins TRBV9 to TRBJ2-7; D possibly uses TRBD1 or TRBD2 (5 bases each). This CDR3 is 15 amino acids long. Trimming shortened V by 3 bases and J by 2 bases, and 15 bases separated the two germline ends. The germline gives CDR1 SGDLS, CDR2 YYNGEE. The DNA of the CDR3 is TGTGCCAGCAGCGGATCCGGGACGCCACCCTACGAGCAGTACTTC. Protein sequence: CASSGSGTPPYEQYF.

This clone occurred once. The chain has TRBV5-1 and TRBJ1-1, with TRBD1 as a possible D gene (6 bases). V was cut by 0 bases and J by 6 bases, with 15 bases left in between. CDR1 is SGHRS, CDR2 YFSETQ, per germline. CDR3 size: 15 residues. CDR3 in DNA: TGCGCCAGCAGCTTGGTAATGGGGGCGGTCGCTGAAGCTTTCTTT. Amino acid sequence: CASSLVMGAVAEAFF.

The chain employs TRBV5-5 and TRBJ1-5; no clear D gene. Per germline, CDR1 SGHKS and CDR2 YYEKEE (reference sequence). This CDR3 comprises 15 residues. Deletions cut 0 bases from V and 4 bases from J, with 11 bases between. The CDR3 coding sequence is TGTGCCAGCAGCTTGGGGCGTTCAGGAAATCAGCCCCAGCATTTT. Translated, it gives CASSLGRSGNQPQHF.

On this clone itself: Sequence at one end of the junction differs from germline and may be a read error. This rearrangement joins TRBV4-1 to TRBJ2-3, with no clear D. From germline, CDR1 is MGHRA and CDR2 YSYEKL. The CDR3 is made up of 14 amino acids. The CDR3 protein is CASSHGRSTYTQYF. CDR3 coding DNA: TGCGCCAGCAGCCACGGCAGGAGCACATATACGCAGTATTTT.

The genes are TRBV19 and TRBJ1-1; TRBD1 might be the D (5 bases). The CDR3 is made up of 13 amino acids. The V and J ends lost 7 bases and 1 base respectively, with 10 bases between them. Germline V gene data show CDR1 as LNHDA and CDR2 as SQIVND (reference sequence). The CDR3 DNA reads as TGTGCCAGTACCCCCGGGGGGAACACTGAAGCTTTCTTT. This gives the protein CASTPGGNTEAFF.

V and J are TRBV12-3 or TRBV12-4 and TRBJ1-1; unclear D gene. V was pared by 5 bases and J by 3 bases, with 10 bases between. CDR3 size: 13 residues. The CDR3 reads CASSLDRHTEAFF. The CDR3 DNA reads as TGTGCCAGCAGTCTAGACCGGCACACTGAAGCTTTCTTT.

The CDR3 nucleotides are TGTGCCAGCAGTCCACCGGGAGGGCAAGCTTTCTTT. Amino acid sequence: CASSPPGGQAFF. The V gene is TRBV12-3 or TRBV12-4, the J gene TRBJ1-1; D is unresolved. The CDR3 contains 12 residues. V was cut by 5 bases and J by 9 bases, with 13 bases left in between.

The chain links TRBV19 to TRBJ1-6, with a tentative D call TRBD1 (5 bases). V lost 7 bases and J 2 bases, leaving 18 bases between the germline ends. The CDR3 is 17 amino acids. In germline, CDR1 is LNHDA, CDR2 SQIVND (reference sequence). The CDR3 loop reads CASKGSTAYAYNSPLHF. Written as DNA, the CDR3 is TGTGCCAGTAAGGGGAGTACGGCGTACGCCTATAATTCACCCCTCCACTTT. Looking up the rest from reference TRBV19 and TRBJ1-6 gives the full variable domain: DGGITQSPKYLFRKEGQNVTLSCEQNLNHDAMYWYRQDPGQGLRLIYYSQIVNDFQKGDIAEGYSVSREKKESFPLTVTSAQKNPTAFYLCASKGSTAYAYNSPLHFGNGTRLTVT.

This chain links TRBV7-9 with TRBJ1-5, with D possibly TRBD1 on 6 matching bases. This CDR3 region has 15 residues. Germline CDR1 reads SEHNR; CDR2 reads FQNEAQ (reference sequence). V gave up 5 bases and J gave up 3 bases, with 14 bases separating them. DNA for the CDR3: TGTGCCAGCAGCGATGGACAGCTACTCAATCAGCCCCAGCATTTT. Its translation: CASSDGQLLNQPQHF.

In its sample, this clone was seen a few times. The gene calls are TRBV12-5 and TRBJ2-7; D is perhaps TRBD2 (5 bases). This CDR3 is 13 amino acids long. Germline V gene sequence: CDR1 LGHNT, CDR2 FRNRAP. V lost 2 bases and J lost 1, with 6 bases in between. Here the CDR3 reads CASGLWESYEQYF. In DNA, the CDR3 is TGTGCTAGTGGTTTGTGGGAGTCCTACGAGCAGTACTTC.